Shown below are 26 T cell receptor beta chains from a single sample sequenced in a study of blood T cells in healthy people across ages. Primers used in a second PCR of about 6 to 12 cycles were a sample-barcoded 5' primer and a J-beta primer mix. TCRdb re-called the 5' RACE reads with MiXCR, one entry per CDR3 protein. The sample consists of fewer than 900,000 distinct CDR3 sequences, under 40% of them appearing once. The material sequenced was blood. The source of these receptors is a man younger than 35 in good health.

This sequence joins TRBV5-6 and TRBJ2-4, with D perhaps assigned TRBD1 or TRBD2 (7 bases each). This CDR3 contains 14 residues. CDR1 SGHDT and CDR2 YYEEEE come from the germline V gene. V lost 7 bases, J lost 6 bases, and 17 bases lay in between. The CDR3 bases are TGTGCCAGCGGCTCACAGGGGAGGGGAAACATTCAGTACTTC. This encodes CASGSQGRGNIQYF.

In its sample, this clonotype was seen many times. The chain's CDR3 is CASSGGRGGTEAFF. The CDR3 DNA reads TGTGCCAGCAGTGGGGGCAGGGGAGGTACTGAAGCTTTCTTT. V usage is TRBV2 and J usage is TRBJ1-1; TRBD1 is a possible D gene (6 bases). From germline, CDR1 is SNHLY and CDR2 FYNNEI. The CDR3 is 14 amino acids. The V and J ends lost 4 bases and 5 bases respectively, with 14 bases between them.

The gene calls are TRBV29-1 and TRBJ2-3; 10 bases match TRBD2. The ends lost 8 bases at V and 4 bases at J; junction bases unmatched: 9. The CDR3 extends over 14 amino acids. Germline V gene sequence: CDR1 SQVTM, CDR2 ANQGSEA. This CDR3 reads CSTGLAGDSDTQYF. CDR3 coding DNA: TGCAGCACCGGGCTAGCGGGGGATTCAGATACGCAGTATTTT.

Ten or more counts support this clonotype. V gene TRBV12-3 or TRBV12-4 combines with J gene TRBJ2-1; 8 bases agree with TRBD1. This CDR3 comprises 16 residues. V shed 3 bases and J 5 bases; nucleotides not matched to a gene: 9. The CDR3 nucleotides are TGTGCCAGCAGTTTGTTGGGGACAGGCGGGAACAATGAGCAGTTCTTC. As protein: CASSLLGTGGNNEQFF.

This clonotype was seen ten or more times. The CDR3 sequence: CASSAGQGSYGYTF. CDR3 nucleotides: TGCGCCAGCAGCGCTGGACAGGGTAGCTATGGCTACACCTTC. The chain is built from TRBV5-1 and TRBJ1-2; TRBD1 matches 8 bases. Per the germline V gene, CDR1 is SGHRS and CDR2 is YFSETQ. The CDR3 totals 14 residues. The V segment lost 4 bases and the J segment 4 bases; nucleotides outside the gene matches: 6.

V gene TRBV4-2 combines with J gene TRBJ1-4, with D perhaps TRBD1 (5 bases). V lost 0 bases to trimming and J lost 8 bases, with 10 bases between them. This CDR3 has 14 amino acids. Germline loops: CDR1 LGHNA, CDR2 YNFKEQ. Written as DNA, the CDR3 is TGTGCCAGCAGCCAAGATGAGGGGTTCGAAAAACTGTTTTTT. Its translation is CASSQDEGFEKLFF.

The V gene is TRBV3-1, the J gene TRBJ2-5; the match to TRBD2 covers 12 bases. Germline V lookup: CDR1 LGHDT, CDR2 YNNKEL (reference sequence). The CDR3 totals 13 residues. J was trimmed by 13 bases and V by 6 bases; bases with no gene match: 9. The CDR3, as DNA: TGTGCCAGCAGGTCTGCTAGCGGGGGGGCGCGGTACTTC. Translated: CASRSASGGARYF.

In its sample, this clonotype was seen many times. The gene calls are TRBV5-1 and TRBJ2-5; 7 bases fit TRBD2. This CDR3 contains 16 residues. With 4 bases clipped from V and 5 bases from J, the junction kept 14 bases outside the gene matches. Germline loops: CDR1 SGHRS, CDR2 YFSETQ. CDR3 coding DNA: TGCGCCAGCAGCCCCGGACTAGGATTGTCGTCGGAGACCCAGTACTTC. Translating gives CASSPGLGLSSETQYF.

V is TRBV10-3 and J is TRBJ2-7; 7 bases align to TRBD1. The CDR3 is 14 residues long. From germline, CDR1 is ENHRY and CDR2 SYGVKD. V was clipped by 3 bases and J by 0 bases; unmatched bases: 2. The CDR3 region is CAISDRDSSYEQYF. The CDR3 DNA is TGTGCCATCAGTGACCGGGACAGCTCCTACGAGCAGTACTTC.

V usage is TRBV12-3 or TRBV12-4 and J usage is TRBJ1-2; D is unresolved. Trimming left V 6 bases short and J 8 bases short, with 22 bases between. The CDR3 runs to 15 residues. CDR3: CASRSSGVSGGGYTF. DNA for the CDR3: TGTGCCAGCAGATCCTCGGGAGTCTCTGGAGGGGGCTACACCTTC.

V and J are TRBV6-1 and TRBJ1-6; no definite D call. Trimming removed 0 bases from V and 5 bases from J, with 8 bases in between. This CDR3 contains 15 residues. Germline assignment: CDR1 MNHNS and CDR2 SASEGT. CDR3 nucleotides: TGTGCCAGCAGTGAAGCGTCAGTCAATAATTCACCCCTCCACTTT. Encoded protein: CASSEASVNNSPLHF.

The V call is TRBV4-2, the J call TRBJ2-2; TRBD2 aligns across 8 bases. The CDR3 consists of 16 residues. V lost 3 bases to trimming and J lost 5 bases; unmatched junction nucleotides: 8. The germline gives CDR1 LGHNA, CDR2 YNFKEQ. The DNA of the CDR3 is TGTGCCAGCAGCCAGCGCGGGGGGTCCCGGACCGGGGAGCTGTTTTTT. Its protein product is CASSQRGGSRTGELFF.

With regard to this clonotype: This sequence may be a read error, since a much larger clone differs from it by one base. The gene calls are TRBV12-3 or TRBV12-4 and TRBJ2-1; 7 bases align to TRBD1. V shed 8 bases and J 3 bases; nucleotides not matched to a gene: 7. This CDR3 contains 14 residues. CDR3 nucleotide sequence: TGTGCCAGCGGGGTTGACAGGGACTACAATGAGCAGTTCTTC. Encoded protein: CASGVDRDYNEQFF.

The genes are TRBV4-3 and TRBJ2-3, with 11 positions matching TRBD2. Germline lookup yields CDR1 LGHNA and CDR2 YSLEER. The V and J ends lost 4 bases and 2 bases, in that order; junction bases with no gene match: 5. This CDR3 has 16 amino acids. CDR3 loop: CASSRRLAGYTDTQYF. In DNA, the CDR3 is TGCGCCAGCAGCCGGAGACTAGCGGGGTACACAGATACGCAGTATTTT.

In its sample, this clonotype was seen a few times. V usage is TRBV5-1 and J usage is TRBJ1-6; 7 bases agree with TRBD1. Trimming took 5 bases from V and 6 from J; bases not matched to a gene: 8. The CDR3 consists of 15 residues. CDR1 and CDR2 (germline): SGHRS, YFSETQ. In nucleotides, the CDR3 is TGCGCCAGCAGTTCAACCGGGACAGCTAATTCACCCCTCCACTTT. It encodes CASSSTGTANSPLHF.

The CDR3 coding sequence is TGTGCCAGCAGCTTACTCGGACAGGGGACCGGGGAGCTGTTTTTT. Its translation: CASSLLGQGTGELFF. V and J are TRBV7-6 and TRBJ2-2; 9 positions agree with TRBD1. Germline V gene data show CDR1 as SGHVS and CDR2 as FNYEAQ. This CDR3 is 15 amino acids long. V gave up 2 bases and J gave up 5 bases; unmatched junction bases: 3.

Note on this clonotype: Germline and junction disagree at one end, which may indicate a read error. The chain is built from TRBV2 and TRBJ2-7; D gene ambiguous. CDR3 length equals 13 residues. Germline V gives CDR1 SNHLY, CDR2 FYNNEI. CDR3 DNA sequence: TGTACCAGCAGCCCCTACACCGCCTACGAGCAGTACTTC. It encodes CTSSPYTAYEQYF.

V gene TRBV27 combines with J gene TRBJ2-1, with 12 bases matching TRBD1. Germline V gene lookup returns CDR1 MNHEY and CDR2 SMNVEV (reference sequence). J was trimmed by 9 bases and V by 5 bases; bases with no gene match: 11. The CDR3 spans 16 residues. In DNA form, the CDR3 reads TGTGCCAGCAGTATCCTCCGGGACAGGGGGCCGGGTGAGCAGTTCTTC. Encoded protein: CASSILRDRGPGEQFF.

The chain is built from TRBV12-3 or TRBV12-4 and TRBJ1-2; 8 bases agree with TRBD1. The length of the CDR3 is 15 residues. The V gene end was trimmed by 4 bases and the J gene end by 12 bases; junction bases not matched to a gene: 16. The CDR3 loop reads CASSSTPDRAKGHTF. DNA of the CDR3: TGTGCCAGCAGTTCCACACCGGACAGGGCAAAGGGTCACACCTTC.

This clonotype was seen a handful of times. This sequence joins TRBV7-2 and TRBJ2-7, with a tentative D call TRBD1 (6 bases). Per germline, CDR1 SGHTA and CDR2 FQGNSA. The CDR3 totals 13 residues. Trimming pared 5 bases from V and 4 bases from J, leaving 12 bases between. The CDR3 protein is CASSPYRDYEQYF. The DNA of the CDR3 is TGTGCCAGCAGCCCCTACAGGGATTACGAGCAGTACTTC.

In this sample, this clonotype turned up many times. CDR3 nucleotides: TGCGCCAGCAGCTTTACGGGGGGCGGTAGCACAGATACGCAGTATTTT. Translated: CASSFTGGGSTDTQYF. The genes are TRBV5-1 and TRBJ2-3; possible D gene TRBD2, 7 bases. The CDR3 sequence is 16 residues long. Germline CDR1 is SGHRS and CDR2 is YFSETQ. V gave up 2 bases and J gave up 0 bases, with 13 bases separating them.

This clonotype is a singleton in its sample. A read error may produce the germline difference seen at one junction end. The rearrangement joins TRBV4-3 to TRBJ2-3; a weak D match, TRBD1 (6 bases). Germline CDR1 and CDR2: LGHNA and YSLEER. The CDR3 totals 14 residues. CDR3 DNA: TGCACCAGCATCGACAGGTTAAGCACAGATACGCAGTATTTT. Protein product: CTSIDRLSTDTQYF.

V gene TRBV5-1 combines with J gene TRBJ1-1; 9 nucleotides align to TRBD1. The CDR3 sequence is 14 residues long. The V segment lost 0 bases and the J segment 11 bases; nucleotides outside the gene matches: 8. Germline V CDR1 and CDR2: SGHRS, YFSETQ. Written as DNA, the CDR3 is TGCGCCAGCAGCTTGGGGGACAGGGATCGGTTCGCTTTCTTT. Protein: CASSLGDRDRFAFF.

This clonotype was observed a handful of times. This sequence joins TRBV6-5 and TRBJ2-3; TRBD2 matches at 11 bases. V shed 5 bases, J shed 0 bases, and the junction held 4 bases outside the gene matches. From germline, CDR1 is MNHEY and CDR2 SVGAGI. The CDR3 is 16 residues long. CDR3 in amino acids: CASSKLAGVSTDTQYF. For the CDR3, the DNA is TGTGCCAGCAGTAAACTAGCGGGAGTAAGCACAGATACGCAGTATTTT.

This sequence joins TRBV7-2 and TRBJ2-1; no definite D call. This CDR3 is 16 amino acids long. The V and J ends lost 0 bases and 0 bases respectively, with 9 bases between them. Germline CDR1 reads SGHTA; CDR2 reads FQGNSA. Here the CDR3 reads CASSLAWGSSYNEQFF. The CDR3 coding sequence is TGTGCCAGCAGCTTAGCATGGGGAAGCTCCTACAATGAGCAGTTCTTC.

The rearrangement uses TRBV20-1 and TRBJ2-1, with D perhaps matching TRBD1 (5 bases). The CDR3 is made up of 15 amino acids. V dropped 5 bases and J dropped 7 bases, with 21 bases sitting between them. Germline V gene data show CDR1 as DFQATT and CDR2 as SNEGSKA (reference sequence). The CDR3 here is CSAPDSSSSKNEQFF. CDR3 coding DNA: TGCAGTGCTCCCGACAGTTCTAGTTCAAAAAATGAGCAGTTCTTC.